This T cell receptor beta chain came from a study of blood T cell repertoires in COVID-19. The CDR3 sequence is 15 residues long. Trimming shortened V by 0 bases and J by 6 bases, and 13 bases separated the two germline ends. Germline CDR1 is LGHNA and CDR2 is YSLEER. TCRdb keeps only in-frame clones here, not all; method: immunoSEQ multiplex PCR. The sample holds a few hundred thousand clones, roughly 86% seen once. Participants reported their clinical history, and cohort assignment relied on those reports. The V gene is TRBV4-3, the J gene TRBJ2-3; weak D call: TRBD2 (5 bases). This sequence originates from a woman aged 25 to 45 who had recovered from COVID-19. Specimen: PBMCs or T cells enriched from blood (not recorded which). The CDR3 reads CASSQDTGVSDTQYF. As DNA, the CDR3 is TGCGCCAGCAGCCAAGATACCGGGGTAAGCGATACGCAGTATTTT.